The rows below give T cell receptor beta chains drawn from one sample of a study of human T cells and chemical hapten exposure. TCRdb reprocessed the RACE reads with MiXCR, giving one entry per CDR3 protein. Of tens of thousands of distinct CDR3 sequences listed, 9.9% were seen once; the top ten hold around 16%. The source was whole blood, collected in connection with sensitization to the hapten diphenylcyclopropenone (DPC). The receptors shown here come from a woman in her 40s with alopecia areata. Some clones in this sample may be carry-over from other donors' samples. Both conserved end residues are part of each CDR3. Fields, in order: D gene, CDR3 length, clone size, J gene, V gene, CDR3 DNA, CDR3 protein. The D gene is left open where the match is weak. Clone size is given for some rows only: seen once, a few or many times, or a class if the clone is expanded.

D: TRBD2; length: 16; size: few; J: TRBJ2-1; V: TRBV29-1; DNA: TGCAGCGTTGAAGGTCCCACTAGCGGGGGGGAAGGGGAGCAGTTCTTC; CDR3: CSVEGPTSGGEGEQFF
D: TRBD2; length: 18; size: -; J: TRBJ2-4; V: TRBV4-1; DNA: TGCGCCAGCAGCCAAGGACTAGCGGGGGGCCTAGCCAAAAACATTCAGTACTTC; CDR3: CASSQGLAGGLAKNIQYF
D: TRBD1; length: 15; size: -; J: TRBJ2-2; V: TRBV11-3; DNA: TGTGCCAGCAGCTTGCAGGGGGCGAACACCGGGGAGCTGTTTTTT; CDR3: CASSLQGANTGELFF
D: TRBD1; length: 13; size: -; J: TRBJ1-5; V: TRBV5-1; DNA: TGCGCCAGCAGCGACAGGGAGGGTCAGCCCCAGCATTTT; CDR3: CASSDREGQPQHF
D: -; length: 14; size: -; J: TRBJ1-1; V: TRBV5-1; DNA: TGCGCCAGCAGCTTGGCCTCAACAGGCGACCAAGCTTTCTTT; CDR3: CASSLASTGDQAFF
D: -; length: 14; size: large; J: TRBJ2-7; V: TRBV28; DNA: TGTGCCAGCAGTTTAGGAGGCAATGGGTACGAGCAGTACTTC; CDR3: CASSLGGNGYEQYF
D: TRBD2; length: 18; size: few; J: TRBJ2-2; V: TRBV7-9; DNA: TGTGCCAGCCGGACATTCCCCCTCCAGCGGGGAGGTGGCGGGGAGCTGTTTTTT; CDR3: CASRTFPLQRGGGGELFF
D: TRBD1; length: 13; size: -; J: TRBJ1-2; V: TRBV7-3; DNA: TGTGCCAGCAGCCACGGGACAGATTGGCAATTGGCCTTC; CDR3: CASSHGTDWQLAF
D: TRBD2; length: 16; size: few; J: TRBJ2-4; V: TRBV6-1; DNA: TGTGCCAGCAGTGAAGCGTTAGCGGGGGGGCCGGACATTCAGTACTTC; CDR3: CASSEALAGGPDIQYF
D: TRBD2; length: 15; size: -; J: TRBJ2-5; V: TRBV9; DNA: TGTGCCAGCAGTGCCGGGACTAGCGGACAAGAGACCCAGTACTTC; CDR3: CASSAGTSGQETQYF
D: -; length: 13; size: -; J: TRBJ2-1; V: TRBV19; DNA: TGTGCCAGTAGTATCATCATTGGAAATGAGCAGTTCTTC; CDR3: CASSIIIGNEQFF
D: -; length: 21; size: many; J: TRBJ1-1; V: TRBV20-1; DNA: -; CDR3: CSASAQLNTEAFFGQGPEAFF
D: TRBD1; length: 15; size: many; J: TRBJ1-2; V: TRBV5-5; DNA: TGTGCCAGCAGCTTGTACGGACAGGGGATGGAAGGCTACACCTTC; CDR3: CASSLYGQGMEGYTF
D: -; length: 12; size: many; J: TRBJ2-7; V: TRBV29-1; DNA: TGCAGCGTTGAAGGCATGTGGGGCGAGCAGTACTTC; CDR3: CSVEGMWGEQYF
D: TRBD2; length: 13; size: -; J: TRBJ2-7; V: TRBV29-1; DNA: TGCAGCGTTGAGGGGGGGACCTCCTACGAGCAGTACTTC; CDR3: CSVEGGTSYEQYF
D: TRBD2; length: 17; size: many; J: TRBJ2-3; V: TRBV7-3; DNA: TGTGCCAGCAGCTCACGTAGGAAGCGGGGGCCCACAGATACGCAGTATTTT; CDR3: CASSSRRKRGPTDTQYF
D: -; length: 16; size: few; J: TRBJ1-1; V: TRBV5-1; DNA: TGCGCCAGCAGCTTAGAAATCGCGAGGGGAAACACTGAAGCTTTCTTT; CDR3: CASSLEIARGNTEAFF
D: -; length: 13; size: few; J: TRBJ2-7; V: TRBV11-3; DNA: TGTGCCAGCAGCTTCAAACTAGGGGGAGAGCAGTACTTC; CDR3: CASSFKLGGEQYF
D: TRBD2; length: 14; size: -; J: TRBJ2-5; V: TRBV6-2/TRBV6-3; DNA: TGTGCCAGCACTAAAGCGGGGAGGGCAGAGACCCAGTACTTC; CDR3: CASTKAGRAETQYF
D: TRBD1; length: 14; size: few; J: TRBJ2-3; V: TRBV29-1; DNA: TGCAGCGTTGTCCGGGACAGAAGCACAGATACGCAGTATTTT; CDR3: CSVVRDRSTDTQYF
D: -; length: 14; size: few; J: TRBJ1-1; V: TRBV7-2; DNA: TGTGCCAGCAGCCAGATGTGGGCGAACACTGAAGCTTTCTTT; CDR3: CASSQMWANTEAFF
D: TRBD1; length: 15; size: few; J: TRBJ1-2; V: TRBV6-6; DNA: TGTGCCAGCAGTTATAAGACAGGGGGCCACTATGGCTACACCTTC; CDR3: CASSYKTGGHYGYTF